A single sample is the source of the 15 T cell receptor beta chains below, sequenced in a study of cytomegalovirus exposure and HLA in healthy donors (dated by TCRdb to the late 2010s). The library was made by the immunoSEQ multiplex PCR assay. For the multiplex PCR, a mixture combining 60 forward primers for TCR Vbeta segments and 13 reverse primers for TCR Jbeta segments was used. TCRdb limited this immuneACCESS table to in-frame rearrangements with V and J called. A share of clones is missing; checked studies link under half to unresolved V genes, and the rest is unexplained. Counted in this sample were around 120,000 clones; less than 90% of them appeared once. About 0.22% of the sample is held by the ten biggest clonotypes. The sample was PBMCs. The receptors stem from a man aged 50 or older in good health and CMV-seronegative.

This chain joins TRBV19 and TRBJ1-2, with D unresolved. CDR3 length: 14 residues. V was trimmed by 5 bases and J by 0 bases, leaving 10 bases between them. From germline, CDR1 is LNHDA and CDR2 SQIVND (reference sequence). The CDR3 reads CASSAVTANYGYTF. The CDR3 nucleotides read TGTGCCAGTAGTGCCGTAACAGCTAACTATGGCTACACCTTC.

The chain uses TRBV6-1 and TRBJ1-5; 7 bases match TRBD1. J lost 9 bases, V lost 5 bases, and 7 bases had no gene match. Germline CDR1 and CDR2: MNHNS and SASEGT. CDR3 size: 13 residues. Here the CDR3 reads CASSLGGGGPQHF. CDR3 nucleotide sequence: TGTGCCAGCAGTTTAGGGGGCGGCGGGCCCCAGCATTTT.

The rearrangement uses TRBV4-3 and TRBJ2-7, with TRBD1 as a possible D gene (5 bases). CDR1 is LGHNA and CDR2 is YSLEER in the germline V gene. V lost 0 bases and J lost 3, with 12 bases in between. The CDR3 length is 15 residues. The CDR3, as DNA: TGCGCCAGCAGCCAAGATACAGGACAAGGCTACGAGCAGTACTTC. It yields the protein CASSQDTGQGYEQYF.

This CDR3 is CASSPDGGQDYEQYF. The DNA for the CDR3 is TGTGCCAGCAGCCCAGACGGGGGACAGGACTACGAGCAGTACTTC. The rearrangement links TRBV14 to TRBJ2-7; 8 nucleotides agree with TRBD1. Germline V CDR1 and CDR2: SGHDN, FVKESK. The CDR3 spans 15 residues. Losses at the gene ends were 4 bases for V and 3 bases for J; bases not matched to a gene: 8.

The gene calls are TRBV29-1 and TRBJ2-2, with D possibly TRBD1 on 6 matching bases. CDR3 length: 15 residues. V lost 4 bases and J lost 3, with 15 bases in between. Germline V gene lookup returns CDR1 SQVTM and CDR2 ANQGSEA. CDR3 protein: CSVGPPGVYTGELFF. The CDR3 DNA reads as TGCAGCGTTGGCCCCCCAGGGGTCTACACCGGGGAGCTGTTTTTT.

The chain recombines TRBV11-2 with TRBJ1-4; 7 positions match TRBD1. Losses at the gene ends were 3 bases for V and 4 bases for J; bases not matched to a gene: 5. Germline lookup yields CDR1 SGHAT and CDR2 FQNNGV. CDR3 size: 15 residues. CDR3 residues: CASSFKGQINEKLFF. CDR3 sequence (DNA): TGTGCCAGCAGCTTCAAGGGACAGATTAATGAAAAACTGTTTTTT.

The gene calls are TRBV27 and TRBJ2-2; a weak D match, TRBD2 (5 bases). The V and J ends lost 6 bases and 4 bases respectively, with 12 bases between them. This CDR3 has 14 residues. Per the germline V gene, CDR1 is MNHEY and CDR2 is SMNVEV (reference sequence). CDR3 region: CASRSGSATGELFF. CDR3 in DNA: TGTGCCAGCAGATCGGGGTCCGCCACCGGGGAGCTGTTTTTT.

This clone was picked up one time. The genes are TRBV7-9 and TRBJ2-1; possibly TRBD2 for D (5 bases). Germline CDR1 reads SEHNR; CDR2 reads FQNEAQ (reference sequence). The CDR3 extends over 13 amino acids. V was clipped by 11 bases and J by 2 bases, with 13 bases between them. The CDR3 nucleotides read TGTGCCGGGGAGAGCGGCACCTACAATGAGCAGTTCTTC. The encoded protein is CAGESGTYNEQFF.

In this sample, this clone turned up once. This chain joins TRBV7-2 and TRBJ2-1; 11 positions agree with TRBD1. This CDR3 has 16 residues. With V trimmed by 4 bases and J by 2 bases, 4 bases remained unmatched. Germline lookup yields CDR1 SGHTA and CDR2 FQGNSA. The CDR3 reads CASSSWTGGTYNEQFF. The CDR3 nucleotides are TGTGCCAGCAGCTCCTGGACAGGGGGCACCTACAATGAGCAGTTCTTC.

The chain carries TRBV4-2 and TRBJ2-3; TRBD2 is a possible D gene (5 bases). The CDR3 loop spans 21 amino acids. Trimming took off 0 bases at V and 0 bases at J, with 25 bases between the two ends. CDR1 is LGHNA and CDR2 is YNFKEQ in the germline V gene. The DNA for the CDR3 is TGTGCCAGCAGCCAAGATAGTAGAGGCGGAGGCCTCAGTACTAGCACAGATACGCAGTATTTT. Protein: CASSQDSRGGGLSTSTDTQYF.

The chain couples TRBV6-6 to TRBJ1-3, with no clear D. V gave up 2 bases and J gave up 1 base, with 9 bases separating them. Looked up from germline, CDR1 is MNHNY and CDR2 is SVGAGI (reference sequence). The CDR3 spans 15 residues. The CDR3 loop reads CASSYPGRSGNTIYF. The CDR3 nucleotides are TGTGCCAGCAGTTACCCCGGTCGATCTGGAAACACCATATATTTT.

This clone has a handful of counts. The chain links TRBV5-1 to TRBJ2-3; TRBD2 matches at 10 bases. Germline loops: CDR1 SGHRS, CDR2 YFSETQ. The CDR3 has 17 residues. V lost 5 bases, J lost 4 bases, and 13 bases stayed unmatched. This chain's CDR3 is CASRSGSGRAWSDTQYF. The CDR3 DNA is TGCGCCAGCAGGTCGGGCAGCGGGAGGGCCTGGTCAGATACGCAGTATTTT.

The rearrangement links TRBV28 to TRBJ2-1; D remains unclear. Germline CDR1 MDHEN, CDR2 SYDVKM. The CDR3 has 14 amino acids. Trimming left V 7 bases short and J 0 bases short, with 10 bases between. In nucleotides, the CDR3 is TGTGCCAGCACCCCCCCGAGCTCCTACAATGAGCAGTTCTTC. The encoded protein is CASTPPSSYNEQFF.

The V call is TRBV6-5, the J call TRBJ2-1; TRBD2 matches at 8 bases. V lost 2 bases to trimming and J lost 15 bases; unmatched junction nucleotides: 9. The CDR3 is 13 amino acids. Germline V gene data show CDR1 as MNHEY and CDR2 as SVGAGI. DNA of the CDR3: TGTGCCAGCAGTTACACCTCGGGAGGGCCCCGGTTCTTC. Translation: CASSYTSGGPRFF.

CDR3 in amino acids: CASSLATSGGTEAFF. CDR3 sequence (DNA): TGCGCCAGCAGCTTGGCCACTTCGGGGGGCACTGAAGCTTTCTTT. The rearrangement uses TRBV5-1 and TRBJ1-1, with a weak D call TRBD1 (5 bases). Trimming took off 0 bases at V and 4 bases at J, with 13 bases between the two ends. CDR1 is SGHRS, CDR2 YFSETQ, per germline. This CDR3 has 15 residues.